These T cell receptor beta chains were read from a single sample in a study of T-cell memory formation after mild COVID-19. TCRdb fed the 5' RACE reads into MiXCR, producing one record per CDR3 protein. The sample yields 100,000 to 150,000 distinct CDR3 sequences, about 18% seen once. The sequenced material came from PBMCs or a T cell subset sorted from them (not recorded which). The origin of the receptors is a man aged 18 to 29 who had mild COVID-19 (a few samples of this study predate the infection). Cell type and time point are not known. The CDR3 runs from the conserved cysteine through the conserved F or W.

V gene	J gene	CDR3 protein
TRBV20-1	TRBJ2-5	CSAYQGFPQETQYF
TRBV29-1	TRBJ2-1	CSVAPRFNNEQFF
TRBV4-3	TRBJ2-2	CASSQRPGTGIGELFF
TRBV5-1	TRBJ1-2	CASSPTGASGYTF
TRBV18	TRBJ1-2	CASSQDYGYTF
TRBV6-5	TRBJ1-3	CASSYDVRGLSGNTIYF
TRBV6-5	TRBJ2-1	CASSYRREQFF
TRBV6-2/TRBV6-3	TRBJ2-3	CASSYSSGPGHTQYF
TRBV5-6	TRBJ1-6	CASSQTVAGDSPLHF
TRBV12-3/TRBV12-4	TRBJ2-3	CASSFGVWGRGHGGRTDTQYF
TRBV7-2	TRBJ2-6	CASSQGQANVLTF
TRBV6-6	TRBJ2-5	CASIQTGGETQYF
TRBV28	TRBJ1-1	CASSRTPLNTEAFF
TRBV7-9	TRBJ1-2	CASSGYRAHYGYTF
TRBV12-3/TRBV12-4	TRBJ1-2	CASSLGDSTYGYTF
TRBV30	TRBJ2-7	CAWSEDRYEQYF
TRBV7-9	TRBJ2-3	CASSLFFPGDTQYF